The 22 T cell receptor beta chains below come from one sample, sequenced in a study of beta chain features in type 1 diabetes. Reverse transcribing all isolated RNA meant expressed TCRB transcripts were sequenced. The assay was immunoSEQ multiplex PCR, and TCRdb's table has in-frame clones only and misses some. Among about 350,000 clones listed, around 20% were seen once. The sequencing sample was made of naive CD4+ T cells from blood. Receptors were obtained from a woman aged 18 to 35 in good health.

The rearrangement joins TRBV9 to TRBJ1-2; a weak D match, TRBD1 (6 bases). The V end was cut by 0 bases, the J end by 4 bases, with 10 bases between. CDR3 length equals 14 residues. Germline V lookup: CDR1 SGDLS, CDR2 YYNGEE. The DNA for the CDR3 is TGTGCCAGCAGCGTAGGTGAAGGGGGCTATGGCTACACCTTC. It encodes CASSVGEGGYGYTF.

V usage is TRBV10-3 and J usage is TRBJ2-7, with TRBD1 identical over 9 bases. Looked up from germline, CDR1 is ENHRY and CDR2 is SYGVKD. The CDR3 has 11 residues. J was trimmed by 5 bases and V by 11 bases; bases with no gene match: 4. CDR3 nucleotides: TGTGCCGCCCGGACAGGGGACGAGCAGTACTTC. It is translated as CAARTGDEQYF.

This clone occurred a few times. The same CDR3 also results from other DNA sequences found in this sample. The V and J genes are TRBV7-6 and TRBJ2-1; D may be TRBD1 (5 bases). The CDR3 runs 15 residues. With 5 bases removed from V and 0 bases from J, the gap between germline ends came to 11 bases. CDR1 SGHVS and CDR2 FNYEAQ come from the germline V gene. The CDR3 loop is CASSPGLSSYNEQFF. The DNA of the CDR3 is TGTGCCAGCAGCCCAGGGTTGAGCTCCTACAATGAGCAGTTCTTC.

CDR3 nucleotides: TGTGCCAGCAGCTTAGCCCCCGGGAGGTCCGTATGGGAGCAGTACTTC. Amino acids: CASSLAPGRSVWEQYF. The gene calls are TRBV7-2 and TRBJ2-7; 7 nucleotides line up with TRBD2. Per the germline V gene, CDR1 is SGHTA and CDR2 is FQGNSA. J gave up 7 bases and V 0 bases, and 12 bases lay outside the gene matches. This CDR3 is 16 amino acids long.

The CDR3 protein is CAWRVQGVTEAFF. The CDR3 DNA follows: TGTGCCTGGAGGGTACAGGGGGTCACTGAAGCTTTCTTT. This chain links TRBV30 with TRBJ1-1; 8 bases match TRBD1. V lost 3 bases, J lost 4 bases, and 4 bases stayed unmatched. CDR1 and CDR2 (germline): GTSNPN, SVGIG (reference sequence). This CDR3 is 13 amino acids long. Variable domain in full (rest from reference TRBV30 and TRBJ1-1): SQTIHQWPATLVQPVGSPLSLECTVEGTSNPNLYWYRQAAGRGLQLLFYSVGIGQISSEVPQNLSASRPQDRQFILSSKKLLLSDSGFYLCAWRVQGVTEAFFGQGTRLTVV.

This clone was counted only a few times. This sequence joins TRBV10-1 and TRBJ2-7; TRBD1 might be the D (6 bases). Germline CDR1 WNHNN, CDR2 SYGVQD (reference sequence). The CDR3 has 12 residues. Trimming removed 1 base at V and 6 bases at J, with 7 bases between. CDR3 loop: CASSELGGEQYF. The DNA for the CDR3 is TGCGCCAGCAGTGAGTTAGGGGGCGAGCAGTACTTC.

The rearrangement joins TRBV19 to TRBJ2-3; 8 bases map to TRBD2. Germline V gives CDR1 LNHDA, CDR2 SQIVND (reference sequence). The CDR3 covers 14 residues. J was trimmed by 6 bases and V by 2 bases; bases with no gene match: 4. CDR3 protein: CASSISPSGDTQYF. The CDR3 bases are TGTGCCAGTAGTATAAGTCCTAGCGGGGATACGCAGTATTTT.

The chain joins TRBV11-1 to TRBJ2-7, with TRBD2 identical over 14 bases. CDR1 and CDR2 (germline): SGHAT, FQDESV (reference sequence). The CDR3 runs to 15 residues. V shed 7 bases, J shed 7 bases, and the junction held 9 bases outside the gene matches. The DNA of the CDR3 is TGTGCCAGCACACCCGGGACTAGCGGGAGATGGGAGCAGTACTTC. This codes for CASTPGTSGRWEQYF. Full variable domain (remainder filled in from reference TRBV11-1 and TRBJ2-7): EAEVAQSPRYKITEKSQAVAFWCDPISGHATLYWYRQILGQGPELLVQFQDESVVDDSQLPKDRFSAERLKGVDSTLKIQPAELGDSAMYLCASTPGTSGRWEQYFGPGTRLTVT.

The V gene is TRBV15, the J gene TRBJ1-5; D remains ambiguous. The CDR3 loop spans 14 amino acids. V was clipped by 5 bases and J by 0 bases, with 8 bases between them. Germline V gene sequence: CDR1 LNHNV, CDR2 YYDKDF (reference sequence). The CDR3 spells CATSAEYSNQPQHF. In DNA, the CDR3 is TGTGCCACCAGCGCGGAGTATAGCAATCAGCCCCAGCATTTT. The variable domain in full, completed from reference TRBV15 and TRBJ1-5, reads DAMVIQNPRYQVTQFGKPVTLSCSQTLNHNVMYWYQQKSSQAPKLLFHYYDKDFNNEADTPDNFQSRRPNTSFCFLDIRSPGLGDTAMYLCATSAEYSNQPQHFGDGTRLSIL.

V gene TRBV7-2 combines with J gene TRBJ2-1; 13 bases line up with TRBD2. The germline V gene has CDR1 SGHTA and CDR2 FQGNSA. With 4 bases clipped from V and 5 bases from J, the junction kept 8 bases outside the gene matches. The CDR3 loop spans 17 amino acids. CDR3 DNA: TGTGCCAGCAGCTCCGGAAGGACTAGCGGGGGCAACAATGAGCAGTTCTTC. This gives the protein CASSSGRTSGGNNEQFF.

Note on this clone: The sample has other DNA sequences that encode this CDR3 too. The genes are TRBV5-1 and TRBJ2-2, with TRBD1 matching 8 bases. After removal of 5 bases from V and 4 bases from J, the junction contained 4 bases not matched to a gene. The CDR3 runs 14 residues. CDR1 and CDR2 from the germline V gene are SGHRS and YFSETQ. The CDR3 spells CASSLTGATGELFF. CDR3 bases: TGCGCCAGCAGTTTGACAGGGGCCACCGGGGAGCTGTTTTTT.

There are a few counts of this clone. This chain uses TRBV7-9 with TRBJ2-2, with 7 bases matching TRBD2. Germline CDR1 SEHNR, CDR2 FQNEAQ (reference sequence). CDR3 length: 16 amino acids. V gave up 4 bases and J gave up 3 bases; unmatched junction bases: 8. CDR3 protein: CASSSGAAGDTGELFF. CDR3 bases: TGTGCCAGCAGCTCGGGTGCGGCGGGAGACACCGGGGAGCTGTTTTTT.

This clone was counted between two and nine times. CDR3 residues: CASSSRDREYEQFF. CDR3 nucleotide sequence: TGTGCCAGCAGCAGCCGGGACAGGGAATATGAGCAGTTCTTC. This rearrangement joins TRBV4-2 to TRBJ2-1; 9 bases line up with TRBD1. The CDR3 contains 14 residues. V was clipped by 5 bases and J by 8 bases; unmatched bases: 7. Germline loops: CDR1 LGHNA, CDR2 YNFKEQ.

The chain carries TRBV9 and TRBJ2-1; D might be TRBD1 (6 bases). Germline CDR1 reads SGDLS; CDR2 reads YYNGEE. This CDR3 has 14 amino acids. Trimming pared 4 bases from V and 4 bases from J, leaving 12 bases between. The CDR3 region is CASSFTQGYNEQFF. For the CDR3, the DNA is TGTGCCAGCAGCTTTACCCAGGGGTACAATGAGCAGTTCTTC.

The chain joins TRBV7-9 to TRBJ2-7; D perhaps matches TRBD2 (5 bases). The CDR3 is 14 residues long. Trimming cost V 6 bases and J 3 bases, with 15 bases left between them. Germline assignment: CDR1 SEHNR and CDR2 FQNEAQ (reference sequence). CDR3 residues: CASSPDSLSYEQYF. CDR3 in DNA: TGTGCCAGCAGTCCGGACTCTCTAAGCTACGAGCAGTACTTC.

This clone turned up a few times. V usage is TRBV7-2 and J usage is TRBJ2-3; D gene ambiguous. V gave up 5 bases and J gave up 4 bases, with 10 bases separating them. The germline CDR1 and CDR2 sequences are SGHTA and FQGNSA. The CDR3 spans 13 residues. Written as DNA, the CDR3 is TGTGCCAGCAGCCCCTCCACGGCAGATACGCAGTATTTT. As protein: CASSPSTADTQYF. Full variable domain (outside the CDR3, taken from reference TRBV7-2 and TRBJ2-3): GAGVSQSPSNKVTEKGKDVELRCDPISGHTALYWYRQSLGQGLEFLIYFQGNSAPDKSGLPSDRFSAERTGGSVSTLTIQRTQQEDSAVYLCASSPSTADTQYFGPGTRLTVL.

This clone has only a few counts. Other DNA sequences in this specimen translate into the identical CDR3. V and J are TRBV30 and TRBJ2-6; possibly TRBD2 for D (6 bases). The V end was cut by 1 base, the J end by 1 base, with 8 bases between. Germline CDR1 reads GTSNPN; CDR2 reads SVGIG (reference sequence). The CDR3 consists of 15 residues. Written as DNA, the CDR3 is TGTGCCTGGAGTGGAGGAGGGTCTGGGGCCAACGTCCTGACTTTC. Translation: CAWSGGGSGANVLTF.

On this clone itself: This sample also contains other DNA sequences that code for the same CDR3. This chain connects TRBV30 to TRBJ2-7; 7 nucleotides line up with TRBD1. From germline, CDR1 is GTSNPN and CDR2 SVGIG (reference sequence). V trimming: 2 bases; J trimming: 6 bases; junction bases outside the gene matches: 7. This CDR3 has 13 residues. The CDR3 protein is CAWSFRDRGEQYF. In nucleotides, the CDR3 is TGTGCCTGGAGTTTTCGGGACAGAGGCGAGCAGTACTTC.

This chain joins TRBV30 and TRBJ2-3; 7 nucleotides align to TRBD1. This CDR3 comprises 18 residues. Germline CDR1 GTSNPN, CDR2 SVGIG (reference sequence). The V and J ends lost 1 base and 4 bases, in that order; junction bases with no gene match: 17. The DNA of the CDR3 is TGTGCCTGGAGTGGAACCGTCAGGGGGAGTTATGGGGCAGATACGCAGTATTTT. Amino acid sequence: CAWSGTVRGSYGADTQYF.

A few counts support this clone. In DNA form, the CDR3 reads TGTGCCTGGAGTCCGGACAGGGGGATTGCTCAGTACTTC. This codes for CAWSPDRGIAQYF. The rearrangement joins TRBV30 to TRBJ2-4; 10 nucleotides match TRBD1. The junction had 7 bases not matched to a gene; V was cut back by 2 bases and J by 12 bases. CDR3 length: 13 residues. CDR1 and CDR2 (germline): GTSNPN, SVGIG (reference sequence).

V is TRBV4-3 and J is TRBJ1-4, with D hard to call. The germline CDR1 and CDR2 sequences are LGHNA and YSLEER. This CDR3 comprises 14 residues. V lost 1 base and J 8 bases, leaving 11 bases between the germline ends. CDR3 protein: CASSQVPRPEKLFF. The DNA for the CDR3 is TGCGCCAGCAGCCAAGTTCCCAGGCCAGAAAAACTGTTTTTT.

This sequence joins TRBV29-1 and TRBJ1-3, with D maybe TRBD1 (5 bases). The CDR3 is made up of 15 amino acids. The germline V gene encodes CDR1 SQVTM and CDR2 ANQGSEA. V gave up 7 bases and J gave up 1 base, with 17 bases separating them. The CDR3 DNA follows: TGCAGCGCAGCTCGCAGGGTCACTTCTGGAAACACCATATATTTT. This gives the protein CSAARRVTSGNTIYF.